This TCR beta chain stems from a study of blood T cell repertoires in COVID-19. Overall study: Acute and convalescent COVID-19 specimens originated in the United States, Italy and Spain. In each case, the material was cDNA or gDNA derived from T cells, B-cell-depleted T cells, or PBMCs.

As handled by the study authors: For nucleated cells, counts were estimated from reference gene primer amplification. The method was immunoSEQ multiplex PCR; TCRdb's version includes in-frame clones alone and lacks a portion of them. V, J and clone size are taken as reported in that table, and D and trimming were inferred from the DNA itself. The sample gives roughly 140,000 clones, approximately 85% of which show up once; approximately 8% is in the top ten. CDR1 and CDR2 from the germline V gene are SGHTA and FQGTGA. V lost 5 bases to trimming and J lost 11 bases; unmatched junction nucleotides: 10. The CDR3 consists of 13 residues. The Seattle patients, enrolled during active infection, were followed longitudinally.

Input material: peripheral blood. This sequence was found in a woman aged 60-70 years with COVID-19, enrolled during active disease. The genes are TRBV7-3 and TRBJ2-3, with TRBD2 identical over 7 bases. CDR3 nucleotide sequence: TGTGCCAGCAGCCCCAACTTTGGGGGGGGGCAGTATTTT. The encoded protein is CASSPNFGGGQYF.